This T cell receptor (beta chain) is from a study of blood T cell repertoires in COVID-19 (dated by TCRdb to 2018 to 2020). For the study in its entirety: Samples covering the acute and convalescent phases of COVID-19 were provided by collaborators in the United States, Italy and Spain. The samples were drawn from two sources: the first 160 participants of the ongoing ImmuneRACE study, and 1,200 or so subjects contributed by 6 global collaborators. Sample metadata almost always included a de-identified subject ID, COVID-19 status, age in years and sex. Where available, HLA class I and class II types were taken from metadata supplied by the sample provider and were not determined by assay-based typing. The material from the prospective study consisted of cDNA or gDNA derived from T cells, B-cell-depleted T cells, or PBMCs. The repertoires were released in a freely available public database intended as a resource for research on the immune response to SARS-CoV-2. Deeply sampled blood TCRbeta repertoires from subjects exposed to, actively infected with, or recovered from COVID-19 were included in the dataset. Overall study outcomes, separate from this receptor: How much clinical and demographic metadata was included differed by source and by participant, and the metadata was provided uncurated.

Enrolling through a virtual design, the prospective study's participants ranged in age from roughly 18 to 89 years and lived across about two dozen United States geographic areas. Cohort assignment in the prospective study relied on participant-reported clinical history from a screening survey and a study questionnaire. In the prospective study, mobile phlebotomists collected whole blood, serum and a nasopharyngeal or oropharyngeal swab from each participant. Participants in the prospective study had the option to provide additional blood draws and questionnaires over a 2-month period. Before DNA extraction, blood samples from the prospective study were shipped at room temperature or frozen. V sheds 0 bases and J sheds 4 bases, leaving 12 bases between their ends. According to the germline V gene, CDR1 reads KGHSH and CDR2 reads LQKENI. The CDR3, cysteine through phenylalanine, is 15 amino acids long. The only DNA kept is the CDR3, 45 bases in frame from the first base.

A remark on this clone: Its antigen remains unidentified. Base quality data are lacking; no much larger clone is found one base away.

TCRbeta CDR3 regions were amplified from genomic DNA using the immunoSEQ Assay, a bias-controlled multiplex PCR. The source study handled its data this way. Nucleated cell counts per sample were estimated from amplification of reference gene primers within the assay. To quantify the absolute abundance of each unique TCRbeta CDR3 rearrangement, sequence reads were collapsed and filtered. For each sample, productive Simpson clonality was calculated as the square root of Simpson's diversity index over productive rearrangements. Here the immuneACCESS table is served through TCRdb, limited to in-frame sequences with V and J called. Missing clones are a known gap in these copies; in checked studies unresolved V genes cover under half, and the rest lacks a known reason. Clone size and V and J calls were adopted from that table, with D and trimming inferred from the DNA. Across this sample there are 200,000 to 250,000 clones, with 65% to 90% seen only once. The ten largest clones represent approximately 4.2% of the sample.

The V and J segments used are TRBV18 and TRBJ2-5; TRBD2 is a weak D gene call, 6 bases matching. This receptor was taken from a woman in her 40s with acute COVID-19. The specimen was PBMCs or T cells enriched from blood (not recorded which). In nucleotide form, the sequence is TGTGCCAGCTCACCACCTGCACTAGCTGGAGAGACCCAGTACTTC. Translated, it gives CASSPPALAGETQYF.